This note documents a single TCR beta chain sequence. Assay used: immunoSEQ multiplex PCR; TCRdb lists only in-frame clones, some missing. This sample carries around 320,000 clones, roughly 80% of them seen once, and the ten largest clones take under 2.5%. The CDR3 loop spans 15 amino acids. This sample stems from a study of Ad26.COV2.S vaccination and SARS-CoV-2 variants. As to treatment: roughly 18 received Ad26.COV2.S at low or high dose, single or two shots; about 5 received placebo; per-sample allocation not given. Samples came from day 63 after the first vaccine or placebo injection. The clonotype originates from a person between 18 and 60 years old who received the Ad26.COV2.S COVID-19 vaccine or a placebo. The rearrangement uses TRBV21-1 and TRBJ2-7. TRBV21-1 corresponds to a pseudogene. The sample was peripheral blood, taken in a trial of Ad26.COV2.S vaccine versus placebo. The CDR3 region is CASSTLHFRGVEQYF. DNA of the CDR3: TGTGCCAGCAGCACTCTTCATTTTAGGGGGGTCGAGCAGTACTTC.